The next 12 T cell receptor beta chains were all read from a single sample in a study of Tregs in tolerant kidney transplant recipients. The protocol was immunoSEQ multiplex PCR, while the TCRdb copy is restricted to in-frame clones and leaves out a portion. The sample consists of some 66,000 clones, approximately 92% of them appearing once. Sequencing used CD8+ T cells from blood, obtained before the transplant. The receptors come from a human donor who received a combined kidney and bone marrow transplant.

The chain uses TRBV9 and TRBJ2-1; 11 bases line up with TRBD2. With 8 bases clipped from V and 7 bases from J, the junction kept 8 bases outside the gene matches. Germline values: CDR1 SGDLS, CDR2 YYNGEE. This CDR3 has 14 amino acids. The CDR3 nucleotides read TGTGCCAGTGGTTCTAGCGGGGGGATAAATGAGCAGTTCTTC. It codes for CASGSSGGINEQFF. The variable domain in full, completed from reference TRBV9 and TRBJ2-1, reads DSGVTQTPKHLITATGQRVTLRCSPRSGDLSVYWYQQSLDQGLQFLIQYYNGEERAKGNILERFSAQQFPDLHSELNLSSLELGDSALYFCASGSSGGINEQFFGPGTRLTVL.

The chain employs TRBV21-1 and TRBJ1-4; TRBD1 is the table's D call, not checked against the DNA. TRBV21-1 is annotated as a pseudogene. The CDR3 is 14 residues long. Written as DNA, the CDR3 is TGTGCCAGCATTCGGACAGGGCGGGTTGAAAAACTGTTTTTT. Translated, it gives CASIRTGRVEKLFF.

The table lists this clone with a few counts. The chain uses TRBV5-1 and TRBJ1-1; D gene ambiguous. This CDR3 comprises 13 residues. From germline, CDR1 is SGHRS and CDR2 YFSETQ. V lost 3 bases and J lost 4, with 10 bases in between. The CDR3, as DNA: TGCGCCAGCAGCTACAGCAAAGGCACTGAAGCTTTCTTT. As protein: CASSYSKGTEAFF.

V is TRBV6-4 and J is TRBJ2-3; D call uncertain. The CDR3 has 13 residues. V dropped 4 bases and J dropped 3 bases, with 8 bases sitting between them. Germline CDR1 and CDR2: MRHNA and SNTAGT. The CDR3 nucleotides are TGTGCCAGCAGTGTTTCCGGGACAGATACGCAGTATTTT. It codes for CASSVSGTDTQYF.

The chain uses TRBV19 and TRBJ2-5; 7 nucleotides line up with TRBD1. The DNA matches TRBJ2-7 better at its end, which makes the J call doubtful. Germline-derived CDR1 and CDR2 are LNHDA and SQIVND (reference sequence). The CDR3 covers 14 residues. Here the CDR3 reads CASSFGTASYEQYF. The CDR3 DNA reads as TGTGCCAGTAGTTTCGGGACAGCCTCCTACGAGCAGTACTTC.

The chain links TRBV6-5 to TRBJ2-1, with 11 bases fitting TRBD2. Germline values: CDR1 MNHEY, CDR2 SVGAGI. This CDR3 is built from 15 residues. V trimming: 6 bases; J trimming: 4 bases; junction bases outside the gene matches: 5. The chain's CDR3 is CASSPLAGGYNEQFF. CDR3 bases: TGTGCCAGCAGCCCTCTAGCGGGAGGTTACAATGAGCAGTTCTTC.

The rearrangement joins TRBV4-1 to TRBJ1-2; D not resolved. CDR3 size: 11 residues. V gave up 0 bases and J gave up 9 bases, with 5 bases separating them. Germline V CDR1 and CDR2: MGHRA, YSYEKL. For the CDR3, the DNA is TGCGCCAGCAGCCAAGATCTCCGCTACACCTTC. Translating gives CASSQDLRYTF.

This clone was counted once. The rearrangement joins TRBV5-1 to TRBJ2-1; TRBD2 aligns across 9 bases. V lost 2 bases to trimming and J lost 2 bases; unmatched junction nucleotides: 2. The CDR3 is 15 residues long. Germline CDR1 SGHRS, CDR2 YFSETQ. CDR3 sequence reads: CASSFTSGPYNEQFF. CDR3 bases: TGCGCCAGCAGCTTCACTAGCGGGCCCTACAATGAGCAGTTCTTC.

The count of this clone is one. The rearrangement links TRBV5-5 to TRBJ1-2, with D possibly TRBD1 on 5 matching bases. Germline V gives CDR1 SGHKS, CDR2 YYEKEE (reference sequence). The CDR3 extends over 11 amino acids. V was trimmed by 8 bases and J by 8 bases, leaving 13 bases between them. The DNA for the CDR3 is TGTGCCAGAACAGGCGTGAGGGGCTACACCTTC. Its translation is CARTGVRGYTF.

With regard to this clone: Other DNA sequences within the sample encode an identical CDR3. The genes are TRBV13 and TRBJ1-2; no definite D call. V was cut by 2 bases and J by 7 bases, with 14 bases left in between. The CDR3 is 14 residues long. The germline gives CDR1 PRHDT, CDR2 FYEKMQ (reference sequence). The CDR3 reads CASSLQLLRGGYTF. The DNA for the CDR3 is TGTGCCAGCAGCTTACAGCTCTTGCGGGGTGGCTACACCTTC.

The chain is built from TRBV4-3 and TRBJ1-4; 9 bases map to TRBD1. CDR1 LGHNA and CDR2 YSLEER come from the germline V gene. J was trimmed by 8 bases and V by 0 bases; bases with no gene match: 13. The length of the CDR3 is 18 residues. CDR3 nucleotides: TGCGCCAGCAGCCAAGAGAGGGCGGGACAGGGCTTTGGGGAAAAACTGTTTTTT. Protein: CASSQERAGQGFGEKLFF.

This clone was observed once. The chain has TRBV4-1 and TRBJ1-6; maybe TRBD1 (5 bases). CDR1 MGHRA and CDR2 YSYEKL come from the germline V gene. V lost 0 bases and J lost 2, with 14 bases in between. The CDR3 covers 18 residues. The CDR3 DNA sequence: TGCGCCAGCAGCCAAGAAAATGTGGCAGGGACCTATAATTCACCCCTCCACTTT. Translation gives CASSQENVAGTYNSPLHF.